This TCR beta chain derives from a study of cytomegalovirus exposure and HLA in healthy donors. Regarding the study as a whole: Most of the TCR beta V segments (in an earlier analysis) were productive either about 90% or about 30% of the time. A missense variant in DCLRE1C was later tied to TCR beta V- and J-gene trimming. In the analysis, some V segments, TRBV6-2 and TRBV6-3 included, were excluded as indistinguishable. It was assumed in the presence/absence analyses that sequencing depth was roughly uniform across donors.

The PCR had 60 Vbeta and 13 Jbeta primers. Method: immunoSEQ multiplex PCR; TCRdb's copy keeps in-frame clones and lacks some. The sample data list tens of thousands of clones. In regard to this clone: Its specificity is not known.

With 7 bases removed from V and 5 bases from J, the gap between germline ends came to 12 bases. The CDR3 is 14 residues long. Germline loops: CDR1 SEHNR, CDR2 FQNEAQ (reference sequence). The sample consisted of PBMCs. J is TRBJ1-6 and V is TRBV7-9; D possibly corresponds to TRBD1 (6 bases). This receptor was taken from a female donor in good health and CMV-seropositive. The chain's CDR3 is CASTQGWNNSPLHF. The DNA for the CDR3 is TGTGCCAGCACCCAGGGGTGGAATAATTCACCCCTCCACTTT. Filled out from reference TRBV7-9 and TRBJ1-6, the complete variable domain reads DTGVSQNPRHKITKRGQNVTFRCDPISEHNRLYWYRQTLGQGPEFLTYFQNEAQLEKSRLLSDRFSAERPKGSFSTLEIQRTEQGDSAMYLCASTQGWNNSPLHFGNGTRLTVT.